The 31 T cell receptor beta chains presented below share a single source sample, sequenced in a study of cytomegalovirus exposure and HLA in healthy donors. Sequencing was performed with immunoSEQ multiplex PCR; in TCRdb, only in-frame clones are kept and a portion is missing. The sample lists 150,000 to 200,000 clones, under 90% occurring once. Sequenced: PBMCs. Receptor source: a man aged 18-30 years in good health and CMV-seropositive.

A note on this clone: Other DNA sequences in the same sample also yield this CDR3. The chain joins TRBV7-9 to TRBJ2-5; TRBD2 matches at 12 bases. Germline V gene lookup returns CDR1 SEHNR and CDR2 FQNEAQ (reference sequence). The CDR3 contains 15 residues. With V trimmed by 1 base and J by 5 bases, 2 bases remained unmatched. CDR3 sequence reads: CASSLVTSGRETQYF. In DNA form, the CDR3 reads TGTGCCAGCAGCTTAGTAACTAGCGGGAGGGAGACCCAGTACTTC.

In its sample, this clone was seen once. This chain links TRBV9 with TRBJ2-2, with D maybe TRBD1 (6 bases). The V end was cut by 4 bases, the J end by 4 bases, with 11 bases between. Per the germline V gene, CDR1 is SGDLS and CDR2 is YYNGEE. This CDR3 is 14 amino acids long. DNA of the CDR3: TGTGCCAGCAGCATCGGACAGTTCACCGGGGAGCTGTTTTTT. It is translated as CASSIGQFTGELFF. Based on the CDR3 plus reference TRBV9 and TRBJ2-2, the full variable domain is DSGVTQTPKHLITATGQRVTLRCSPRSGDLSVYWYQQSLDQGLQFLIQYYNGEERAKGNILERFSAQQFPDLHSELNLSSLELGDSALYFCASSIGQFTGELFFGEGSRLTVL.

The rearrangement joins TRBV6-4 to TRBJ2-7, with D unresolved. The CDR3 has 15 amino acids. Trimming cost V 4 bases and J 0 bases, with 13 bases left between them. Germline V gene sequence: CDR1 MRHNA, CDR2 SNTAGT. In nucleotides, the CDR3 is TGTGCCAGCAGTGGCTCGATCGACATCTCCTACGAGCAGTACTTC. It specifies CASSGSIDISYEQYF.

This clone appeared a single time. The chain combines TRBV28 with TRBJ2-1; 9 positions agree with TRBD2. The CDR3 consists of 14 residues. J lost 3 bases, V lost 8 bases, and 5 bases had no gene match. The V gene's germline CDR1 is MDHEN and CDR2 SYDVKM. The CDR3 loop is CASLTSGLYNEQFF. The CDR3 DNA reads as TGTGCCAGCCTGACTAGCGGACTCTACAATGAGCAGTTCTTC. Full variable domain (rest looked up from reference TRBV28 and TRBJ2-1): DVKVTQSSRYLVKRTGEKVFLECVQDMDHENMFWYRQDPGLGLRLIYFSYDVKMKEKGDIPEGYSVSREKKERFSLILESASTNQTSMYLCASLTSGLYNEQFFGPGTRLTVL.

The rearrangement uses TRBV5-1 and TRBJ1-2; maybe TRBD1 (5 bases). V was shortened by 2 bases and J by 4 bases, with 12 bases between the two germline ends. Germline V gene sequence: CDR1 SGHRS, CDR2 YFSETQ. This CDR3 region has 14 residues. CDR3 region: CASSLDSRSYGYTF. In nucleotides, the CDR3 is TGCGCCAGCAGCTTAGACAGCCGATCCTATGGCTACACCTTC.

The chain recombines TRBV9 with TRBJ2-6; D perhaps matches TRBD1 (6 bases). V lost 3 bases and J 0 bases, leaving 19 bases between the germline ends. CDR3 size: 19 residues. In germline, CDR1 is SGDLS, CDR2 YYNGEE. CDR3 nucleotides: TGTGCCAGCAGCGAACAGACCGGGACACGCCGCTCTGGGGCCAACGTCCTGACTTTC. It yields the protein CASSEQTGTRRSGANVLTF.

The chain employs TRBV7-9 and TRBJ1-1; 11 nucleotides line up with TRBD1. Per germline, CDR1 SEHNR and CDR2 FQNEAQ (reference sequence). The CDR3 spans 17 residues. With V trimmed by 5 bases and J by 4 bases, 12 bases remained unmatched. This CDR3 is CASSKYQDRGRGTEAFF. DNA of the CDR3: TGTGCCAGCAGCAAATACCAGGACAGGGGGCGCGGCACTGAAGCTTTCTTT. The whole variable domain, filled in from reference TRBV7-9 and TRBJ1-1, reads DTGVSQNPRHKITKRGQNVTFRCDPISEHNRLYWYRQTLGQGPEFLTYFQNEAQLEKSRLLSDRFSAERPKGSFSTLEIQRTEQGDSAMYLCASSKYQDRGRGTEAFFGQGTRLTVV.

The rearrangement joins TRBV5-1 to TRBJ1-1; D gene unclear. V gave up 0 bases and J gave up 1 base, with 7 bases separating them. Germline assignment: CDR1 SGHRS and CDR2 YFSETQ. The CDR3 has 14 residues. The CDR3, as DNA: TGCGCCAGCAGCTTGGAGCACCAGAACACTGAAGCTTTCTTT. This encodes CASSLEHQNTEAFF.

This sequence joins TRBV5-1 and TRBJ2-7, with D hard to call. This CDR3 is 14 amino acids long. Germline V gene lookup returns CDR1 SGHRS and CDR2 YFSETQ. The V gene lost 2 bases and the J gene lost 1 base, with 10 bases spanning the gap. The CDR3 DNA is TGCGCCAGCAGCTTATCGAGCACGTCCTACGAGCAGTACTTC. It codes for CASSLSSTSYEQYF.

The chain employs TRBV11-2 and TRBJ1-1, with D possibly being TRBD1 (5 bases). The germline CDR1 and CDR2 sequences are SGHAT and FQNNGV. The CDR3 runs 13 residues. Between the trimmed V and J ends, which lost 5 bases and 4 bases, there was a span of 11 bases. DNA for the CDR3: TGTGCCAGCAGCCCCCAGGGTTCCACTGAAGCTTTCTTT. Residues: CASSPQGSTEAFF.

The J gene is TRBJ2-1, the V gene TRBV2; the match to TRBD2 covers 8 bases. V shed 0 bases and J 6 bases; nucleotides not matched to a gene: 4. This CDR3 is 15 amino acids long. CDR1 is SNHLY, CDR2 FYNNEI, per germline. The CDR3 coding sequence is TGTGCCAGCAGTGAAGCTGGGCTAGCGGGCAATGAGCAGTTCTTC. It translates to CASSEAGLAGNEQFF.

The rearrangement joins TRBV6-5 to TRBJ2-7; the match to TRBD1 covers 7 bases. Germline-derived CDR1 and CDR2 are MNHEY and SVGAGI. V shed 5 bases, J shed 1 base, and the junction held 5 bases outside the gene matches. This CDR3 region has 14 residues. The CDR3 spells CASSRDRNSYEQYF. As DNA, the CDR3 is TGTGCCAGCAGTCGGGACAGAAATTCCTACGAGCAGTACTTC.

The CDR3 nucleotides are TGTGCCAGTAGTATTGCGAGGGAGAGCACAGATACGCAGTATTTT. Protein product: CASSIARESTDTQYF. The chain combines TRBV19 with TRBJ2-3; possibly TRBD2 for D (5 bases). Germline V gives CDR1 LNHDA, CDR2 SQIVND (reference sequence). Trimming left V 3 bases short and J 0 bases short, with 10 bases between. CDR3 length: 15 residues.

This sequence joins TRBV7-9 and TRBJ2-1; D is ambiguous. Germline CDR1 reads SEHNR; CDR2 reads FQNEAQ (reference sequence). CDR3 length equals 13 residues. Trimming removed 5 bases at V and 4 bases at J, with 9 bases between. The CDR3 bases are TGTGCCAGCAGCCGCTACCGTTACAATGAGCAGTTCTTC. Its protein is CASSRYRYNEQFF.

The chain has TRBV18 and TRBJ2-7, with 12 bases that match TRBD2. Germline values: CDR1 KGHSH, CDR2 LQKENI. The CDR3 length is 16 residues. The V gene end was trimmed by 3 bases and the J gene end by 3 bases; junction bases not matched to a gene: 6. CDR3 residues: CASSPRLAGDVYEQYF. As DNA, the CDR3 is TGTGCCAGCTCACCTCGACTAGCGGGAGATGTCTACGAGCAGTACTTC.

The sample holds one count of this clone. V is TRBV2 and J is TRBJ1-4; a weak D match, TRBD1 (6 bases). The CDR3 extends over 13 amino acids. Germline-derived CDR1 and CDR2 are SNHLY and FYNNEI. The germline V and J ends were trimmed by 6 bases and 7 bases, with 12 bases remaining between them. The CDR3 nucleotides are TGTGCCAGCAGACAGGGAAGCGGTGAAAAACTGTTTTTT. This translates into CASRQGSGEKLFF.

The J gene is TRBJ1-1, the V gene TRBV5-1; the D gene is possibly TRBD1 (5 bases). This CDR3 has 15 amino acids. V lost 0 bases to trimming and J lost 1 base, with 10 bases between them. CDR1 and CDR2 from the germline V gene are SGHRS and YFSETQ. The CDR3, as DNA: TGCGCCAGCAGCTTGGAGGGGCCGCCGAACACTGAAGCTTTCTTT. The encoded protein is CASSLEGPPNTEAFF.

The chain links TRBV28 to TRBJ2-1; 8 nucleotides agree with TRBD2. The J segment lost 15 bases and the V segment lost 2 bases, leaving 12 bases of the junction unmatched. Germline V CDR1 and CDR2: MDHEN, SYDVKM. The CDR3 loop spans 14 amino acids. The CDR3 is CASSLGGLAWTLFF. DNA of the CDR3: TGTGCCAGCAGTTTAGGCGGACTAGCCTGGACTCTGTTCTTC.

In its sample, this clone was seen once. The CDR3: CASSGLQVPGYTF. The CDR3 DNA follows: TGTGCCAGCAGCGGATTACAGGTCCCGGGCTACACCTTC. The J gene is TRBJ1-2, the V gene TRBV5-8; D perhaps matches TRBD1 (5 bases). There are 13 residues in the CDR3. CDR1 is SGHTS and CDR2 is YDEGEE in the germline V gene. Trimming shortened V by 4 bases and J by 8 bases, and 15 bases separated the two germline ends. Complete variable domain (other parts from reference TRBV5-8 and TRBJ1-2): EAGVTQSPTHLIKTRGQQATLRCSPISGHTSVYWYQQALGLGLQFLLWYDEGEERNRGNFPPRFSGRQFPNYSSELNVNALELEDSALYLCASSGLQVPGYTFGSGTRLTVV.

The chain has TRBV28 and TRBJ2-2; perhaps TRBD2 as D (6 bases). This CDR3 has 20 residues. From germline, CDR1 is MDHEN and CDR2 SYDVKM. V was pared by 8 bases and J by 0 bases, with 28 bases between. CDR3 DNA sequence: TGTGCCAGCTGCCGCGAGATAGGGTTAGTGGGAGGAACGAACACCGGGGAGCTGTTTTTT. It translates to CASCREIGLVGGTNTGELFF.

This clone was seen just once. This chain connects TRBV6-1 to TRBJ1-5; D might be TRBD1 (6 bases). The V gene lost 4 bases and the J gene lost 0 bases, with 10 bases spanning the gap. Germline V gives CDR1 MNHNS, CDR2 SASEGT. This CDR3 comprises 15 residues. CDR3 residues: CASSVQGFSNQPQHF. The DNA for the CDR3 is TGTGCCAGCAGTGTTCAGGGGTTTAGCAATCAGCCCCAGCATTTT.

The chain carries TRBV19 and TRBJ1-1, with D maybe TRBD1 (5 bases). This CDR3 contains 14 residues. In germline, CDR1 is LNHDA, CDR2 SQIVND (reference sequence). The V end lost 5 bases, the J end lost 2 bases, and 12 bases lay between the germline ends. CDR3 bases: TGTGCCAGTAGTTGGGGCAAAACCAACACTGAAGCTTTCTTT. It yields the protein CASSWGKTNTEAFF.

This clone was seen a single time. The V and J genes are TRBV27 and TRBJ2-1; TRBD2 agrees at 7 bases. This CDR3 is built from 15 residues. V was pared by 3 bases and J by 4 bases, with 6 bases of the junction left unmatched. In germline, CDR1 is MNHEY, CDR2 SMNVEV (reference sequence). Written as DNA, the CDR3 is TGTGCCAGCAGTTTTTGGCTAGCGGTTTACAATGAGCAGTTCTTC. Translation: CASSFWLAVYNEQFF.

The chain joins TRBV5-1 to TRBJ2-4; 12 bases line up with TRBD2. Germline V gives CDR1 SGHRS, CDR2 YFSETQ. V was clipped by 0 bases and J by 9 bases; unmatched bases: 4. This CDR3 has 15 residues. CDR3 DNA: TGCGCCAGCAGCTTGGAGACTAGCGGGAGCCTCATTCAGTACTTC. Its protein product is CASSLETSGSLIQYF. Using reference TRBV5-1 and TRBJ2-4 for the parts outside the CDR3, the full variable domain is KAGVTQTPRYLIKTRGQQVTLSCSPISGHRSVSWYQQTPGQGLQFLFEYFSETQRNKGNFPGRFSGRQFSNSRSEMNVSTLELGDSALYLCASSLETSGSLIQYFGAGTRLSVL.

V gene TRBV4-1 combines with J gene TRBJ2-1; TRBD2 agrees at 9 bases. The ends lost 1 base at V and 9 bases at J; junction bases unmatched: 7. This CDR3 region has 15 residues. Germline assignment: CDR1 MGHRA and CDR2 YSYEKL. In nucleotides, the CDR3 is TGCGCCAGCAGCCAAGTTATAGCGGGAGCCGGTGAGCAGTTCTTC. This encodes CASSQVIAGAGEQFF.

The gene calls are TRBV5-1 and TRBJ2-5; weak D call: TRBD2 (5 bases). Germline loops: CDR1 SGHRS, CDR2 YFSETQ. V lost 2 bases and J lost 2, with 13 bases in between. This CDR3 comprises 15 residues. CDR3 DNA: TGCGCCAGCAGCTTAGGACTTACGCGGCAAGAGACCCAGTACTTC. It specifies CASSLGLTRQETQYF.

The chain employs TRBV15 and TRBJ1-5; tentatively, D is TRBD1 (6 bases). V lost 0 bases and J 1 base, leaving 10 bases between the germline ends. CDR1 and CDR2 from the germline V gene are LNHNV and YYDKDF (reference sequence). The CDR3 runs to 16 residues. The CDR3 DNA follows: TGTGCCACCAGCAGAGAAACAGGGATGAGCAATCAGCCCCAGCATTTT. Protein: CATSRETGMSNQPQHF.

Here the CDR3 DNA reads TGTGCCAGCAGCTTATCGGGACTAGTAACAGATACGCAGTATTTT. Residues: CASSLSGLVTDTQYF. The J gene is TRBJ2-3, the V gene TRBV7-6, with 8 bases identical to TRBD2. The CDR3 length is 15 residues. Germline loops: CDR1 SGHVS, CDR2 FNYEAQ. Trimming cost V 2 bases and J 3 bases; bases outside gene matches: 4.

The chain uses TRBV4-1 and TRBJ2-1; 7 nucleotides line up with TRBD2. This CDR3 contains 15 residues. V shed 2 bases, J shed 7 bases, and the junction held 8 bases outside the gene matches. CDR1 MGHRA and CDR2 YSYEKL come from the germline V gene. The CDR3 reads CASSQLTSRYNEQFF. In DNA, the CDR3 is TGCGCCAGCAGCCAACTGACTAGCAGGTATAATGAGCAGTTCTTC.

The rearrangement joins TRBV27 to TRBJ1-5; D call uncertain. Germline V lookup: CDR1 MNHEY, CDR2 SMNVEV (reference sequence). The CDR3 extends over 16 amino acids. Trimming took 0 bases from V and 1 from J, leaving 10 bases between them. The DNA of the CDR3 is TGTGCCAGCAGTTTATCTGGAGGAGTAAGCAATCAGCCCCAGCATTTT. It translates to CASSLSGGVSNQPQHF.

The gene calls are TRBV27 and TRBJ2-1; 11 bases are a match to TRBD2. After removal of 4 bases from V and 4 bases from J, the junction contained 6 bases not matched to a gene. The CDR3 spans 16 residues. From germline, CDR1 is MNHEY and CDR2 SMNVEV (reference sequence). The CDR3 loop reads CASSSPGLAAYNEQFF. In DNA, the CDR3 is TGTGCCAGCAGTTCACCGGGACTAGCGGCTTACAATGAGCAGTTCTTC.